This T cell receptor (beta chain) was recorded in a study of T-cell memory formation after mild COVID-19. For the study at large: TCR clusters largely stayed donor specific. Broader study findings: Certain responding clones were present in pre-infection memory, suggesting participation of cross-reactive memory. Mainly CM and EM harbored the contracting CD4+ clones; mainly EMRA harbored the CD8+ ones. While clones contracting from day 15 to 85 were balanced between CD4 and CD8, later expanders leaned CD4+.

Via MiXCR, TCRdb re-called the 5' RACE reads, giving one row per CDR3 protein. Of approximately 300,000 distinct CDR3 sequences listed, approximately 19% are singletons. V gave up 4 bases and J gave up 6 bases; unmatched junction bases: 5. This CDR3 is 14 amino acids long. Germline V CDR1 and CDR2: SGHRS, YFSETQ. This clonotype was seen only a few times. No antigen is known for it. This receptor was obtained from a man aged 18 to 29 who had mild COVID-19 (a few samples of this study predate the infection). Cell type and time point are not known. The genes are TRBV5-1 and TRBJ2-2; 8 bases are a match to TRBD1. Sequenced material: PBMCs or a T cell subset sorted from them (not recorded which). CDR3 DNA: TGCGCCAGCAGCCCGGACAGGGTGGCCGGGGAGCTGTTTTTT. Amino acid sequence: CASSPDRVAGELFF. The full variable domain, completed using reference TRBV5-1 and TRBJ2-2, is KAGVTQTPRYLIKTRGQQVTLSCSPISGHRSVSWYQQTPGQGLQFLFEYFSETQRNKGNFPGRFSGRQFSNSRSEMNVSTLELGDSALYLCASSPDRVAGELFFGEGSRLTVL.